Shown below are 5 T cell receptor beta chains from a single sample sequenced in a study of cytomegalovirus exposure and HLA in healthy donors. The PCR contained 60 Vbeta and 13 Jbeta primers. The repertoire was sequenced with immunoSEQ multiplex PCR; TCRdb's copy has only in-frame clones and lacks some. The profile shows 100,000 to 150,000 clones, 15% of them singletons. Input material: PBMCs. The receptor source for this set is a young woman in good health and CMV-seronegative.

The rearrangement joins TRBV28 to TRBJ1-1; 11 nucleotides align to TRBD1. The length of the CDR3 is 15 residues. CDR1 and CDR2 (germline): MDHEN, SYDVKM. V lost 0 bases to trimming and J lost 8 bases; unmatched junction nucleotides: 5. This chain's CDR3 is CASSLWGTGGMEAFF. The CDR3 region has the DNA TGTGCCAGCAGTTTATGGGGGACAGGGGGGATGGAAGCTTTCTTT.

This rearrangement joins TRBV5-6 to TRBJ1-5, with no clear D. The CDR3 covers 13 residues. Germline CDR1 is SGHDT and CDR2 is YYEEEE. V was clipped by 4 bases and J by 7 bases, with 12 bases between them. CDR3 loop: CASSVGVGQPQHF. As DNA, the CDR3 is TGTGCCAGCAGCGTAGGAGTCGGCCAGCCCCAGCATTTT.

This clone was counted between two and nine times. The chain uses TRBV7-9 and TRBJ2-7; tentatively, D is TRBD2 (7 bases). The ends were cut back, 5 bases at V and 11 bases at J, with 16 bases in the middle. Germline V gene lookup returns CDR1 SEHNR and CDR2 FQNEAQ (reference sequence). This CDR3 is built from 12 residues. CDR3 sequence (DNA): TGTGCCAGCAGCCAACAGGGACTAACGGAGTACTTC. Its protein product is CASSQQGLTEYF.

This chain links TRBV5-4 with TRBJ2-7; a possible D gene is TRBD2 (5 bases). The germline V gene encodes CDR1 SGHNT and CDR2 YYREEE (reference sequence). Between the trimmed V and J ends, which lost 4 bases and 2 bases, there was a span of 13 bases. The CDR3 is 14 residues long. In DNA, the CDR3 is TGTGCCAGCAGCCCACCGGAGGCCCCCTACGAGCAGTACTTC. Translation gives CASSPPEAPYEQYF. The variable domain in full, with the rest retrieved from reference TRBV5-4 and TRBJ2-7, is ETGVTQSPTHLIKTRGQQVTLRCSSQSGHNTVSWYQQALGQGPQFIFQYYREEENGRGNFPPRFSGLQFPNYSSELNVNALELDDSALYLCASSPPEAPYEQYFGPGTRLTVT.

The chain links TRBV5-1 to TRBJ2-2; 8 bases agree with TRBD1. This CDR3 contains 17 residues. V lost 4 bases, J lost 5 bases, and 13 bases stayed unmatched. Germline CDR1 is SGHRS and CDR2 is YFSETQ. The CDR3 reads CASSLSDRGRFTGELFF. DNA for the CDR3: TGCGCCAGCAGCCTTTCCGACAGGGGCCGTTTTACCGGGGAGCTGTTTTTT.